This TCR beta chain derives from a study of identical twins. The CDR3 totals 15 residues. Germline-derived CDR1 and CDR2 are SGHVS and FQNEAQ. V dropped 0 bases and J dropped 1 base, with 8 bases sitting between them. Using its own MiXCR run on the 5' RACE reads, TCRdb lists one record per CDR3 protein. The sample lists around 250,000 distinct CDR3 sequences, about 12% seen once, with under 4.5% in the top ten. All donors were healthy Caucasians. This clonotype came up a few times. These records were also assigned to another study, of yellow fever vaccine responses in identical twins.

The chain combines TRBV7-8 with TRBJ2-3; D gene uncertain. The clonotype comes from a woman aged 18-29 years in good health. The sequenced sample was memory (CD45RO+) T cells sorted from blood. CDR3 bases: TGTGCCAGCAGCTTAGCCCGGAGAGGCACAGATACGCAGTATTTT. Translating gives CASSLARRGTDTQYF.